This T cell receptor (beta chain) was documented in a study of beta chain features in type 1 diabetes. Study-wide results and limits: More deletions and fewer insertions at VDJ junctions were seen in type 1 diabetes patients.

Germline loops: CDR1 MNHEY, CDR2 SMNVEV (reference sequence). This CDR3 has 16 amino acids. Unmatched junction bases numbered 7, after V lost 0 bases and J lost 3 bases. Blood was collected once per donor into heparin, averaging roughly 110 mL. The whole isolated RNA underwent reverse transcription, so sequencing captured expressed TCRB transcripts. Produced via immunoSEQ multiplex PCR; TCRdb's table is partial and in-frame only. This sample yields 120,000 to 150,000 clones, of which roughly 10% are seen a single time; 1.3% belongs to the top ten. As concerns this clone: Its antigen is as yet unknown.

The sequence was obtained from a young man in good health. The genes are TRBV27 and TRBJ1-2, with TRBD1 matching 7 bases. The sequencing sample was made of naive CD4+ T cells from blood. CDR3 sequence reads: CASSLSGQNPYYGYTF. CDR3 DNA: TGTGCCAGCAGTTTATCGGGACAGAACCCCTACTATGGCTACACCTTC.